What follows is one T cell receptor (beta chain) and its context. A read error is the likely source, as a far larger clone sits one nucleotide away. The data were obtained in a study of blood T cell repertoires in COVID-19. TCRdb's copy holds only in-frame clones and misses some; the assay was immunoSEQ multiplex PCR. The table includes some 350,000 clones, around 87% detected once. The CDR3 has 13 amino acids. Trimming took off 0 bases at V and 4 bases at J, with 6 bases between the two ends. CDR1 PRHDT and CDR2 FYEKMQ come from the germline V gene (reference sequence). Individuals drawn from about two dozen US areas were about 18 to 100 years old.

This TCR came from a woman aged 25 to 39 who had recovered from COVID-19. This chain uses TRBV13 with TRBJ1-2; perhaps TRBD1 as D (5 bases). Specimen: PBMCs or T cells enriched from blood (not recorded which). The CDR3, as DNA: TGTGCCAGCAGCTTAGGGACAGCCTATGGCTACACCTTC. Translating it yields CASSLGTAYGYTF.